This T cell receptor (beta chain) was documented in a study of shared clonotypes between healthy human individuals. CDR1 and CDR2 (germline): LNHDA, SQIVND (reference sequence). This CDR3 has 12 residues. Trimming at V came to 8 bases and at J to 6 bases, leaving 2 bases not matched to a gene. The unsorted samples took tens of millions of PBMCs to get genomic DNA. Whole-study findings and limits: Blood alone was sampled, and tissue repertoires likely differ.

About this clone: What it binds is not known.

Ten immunoSEQ deep assay plates were used by the authors to sequence unsorted PBMC DNA. Original processing methods: Junction-only sequences without quality scores were provided by ImmunoSEQ, so filtering was different. Measured with immunoSEQ multiplex PCR; TCRdb has only the in-frame clones, and not every one. The D gene and trimming were derived from the DNA, and the V and J assignments and clone size from that table. The table includes roughly 500,000 clones, roughly 83% detected once. The receptor was derived from a woman between 40 and 55 years old in good health. Some clones in this sample may be carry-over from other donors' samples. Specimen: PBMCs. The V and J genes are TRBV19 and TRBJ1-5; 9 bases match TRBD1. The CDR3 region is CASGQGFQPQHF. The DNA of the CDR3 is TGTGCCAGTGGACAGGGGTTTCAGCCCCAGCATTTT.